The 21 T cell receptor beta chains reported below all come from one sample, sequenced in a study of monozygotic twins with inflammatory bowel disease. For each CDR3 protein, TCRdb gives one entry from its re-call of the 5' RACE reads, without DNA. The repertoire table contains approximately 160,000 distinct CDR3 sequences. Sequenced input: blood. The origin of the receptors is a human donor with ulcerative colitis or Crohn's disease, or a healthy co-twin of an affected twin (not recorded which).

The chain has TRBV12-3 or TRBV12-4 and TRBJ1-1. The CDR3 sequence is 17 residues long. CDR3: CASSLAPPVGRENVAFF.

V and J are TRBV20-1 and TRBJ2-7; TCRdb picks TRBD1, but there is no DNA to check that call. The CDR3 runs 14 residues. Germline CDR1 reads DFQATT; CDR2 reads SNEGSKA (reference sequence). CDR3 loop: CSATPPYTPYEQYF.

The chain links TRBV7-3 to TRBJ2-1; checking the TCRdb D call of TRBD2 is not possible without DNA. Germline assignment: CDR1 SGHTA and CDR2 FQGTGA. The CDR3 is made up of 14 amino acids. CDR3 residues: CASSSPTSYNEQFF.

The chain has TRBV13 and TRBJ1-1. The CDR3 is 12 amino acids. The germline gives CDR1 PRHDT, CDR2 FYEKMQ (reference sequence). CDR3: CASAIVNTEAFF.

This rearrangement joins TRBV28 to TRBJ2-1; TCRdb's D gene call, TRBD1, goes unchecked for lack of DNA. CDR3 length equals 12 residues. Germline values: CDR1 MDHEN, CDR2 SYDVKM. The CDR3 loop reads CASSVTGAQAFF.

The genes are TRBV29-1 and TRBJ2-2. The CDR3 loop spans 11 amino acids. Per the germline V gene, CDR1 is SQVTM and CDR2 is ANQGSEA. The CDR3 loop is CSVRNTGELFF.

This chain uses TRBV29-1 with TRBJ1-1; without DNA, the TCRdb call of TRBD1 cannot be checked. Germline CDR1 reads SQVTM; CDR2 reads ANQGSEA. This CDR3 has 15 residues. CDR3 residues: CSVDGGRQGNTEAFF.

This chain joins TRBV30 and TRBJ2-1; the TCRdb call, TRBD1, lacks DNA for checking. The V gene's germline CDR1 is GTSNPN and CDR2 SVGIG (reference sequence). This CDR3 is built from 13 residues. The CDR3 is CAWRGDPYNEQFF.

The gene calls are TRBV7-9 and TRBJ2-5; TCRdb gives TRBD2 as the D gene, but with no DNA this cannot be confirmed. The CDR3 loop spans 17 amino acids. Germline CDR1 and CDR2: SEHNR and FQNEAQ (reference sequence). The CDR3 loop is CASSLFVQVVGGETQYF.

The chain has TRBV12-3 or TRBV12-4 and TRBJ2-3. The CDR3 covers 16 residues. CDR3 in amino acids: CASSFKHPGGTDTQYF.

This rearrangement joins TRBV19 to TRBJ2-7; TCRdb selects TRBD2, and the lack of DNA leaves this call unchecked. CDR1 LNHDA and CDR2 SQIVND come from the germline V gene (reference sequence). The CDR3 is 15 residues long. The CDR3 loop reads CASTPTSGPSYEQYF.

This rearrangement joins TRBV19 to TRBJ1-6; as DNA is missing, the TRBD1 call by TCRdb cannot be tested. Per germline, CDR1 LNHDA and CDR2 SQIVND (reference sequence). This CDR3 contains 16 residues. Here the CDR3 reads CASTSRTGDSNSPLHF.

The rearrangement uses TRBV7-7 and TRBJ2-3. CDR1 is SSHAT and CDR2 is FNYEAQ in the germline V gene (reference sequence). The CDR3 is 15 amino acids. CDR3 amino acids: CASSLTASTTDTQYF.

The chain joins TRBV12-3 or TRBV12-4 to TRBJ2-5; TCRdb picks TRBD1, but there is no DNA to check that call. The CDR3 sequence is 15 residues long. The CDR3 protein is CASSETGAQAETQYF.

This chain uses TRBV7-3 with TRBJ2-7. Germline CDR1 reads SGHTA; CDR2 reads FQGTGA. The CDR3 is 13 amino acids. The CDR3 protein is CASSPGATYEQYF.

The rearrangement joins TRBV5-1 to TRBJ2-5; TCRdb proposes TRBD1, but this gene call is untestable without DNA. The CDR3 contains 14 residues. CDR1 SGHRS and CDR2 YFSETQ come from the germline V gene. CDR3: CASSLTGSEQTQYF.

The chain is built from TRBV5-1 and TRBJ1-5. The length of the CDR3 is 15 residues. Germline CDR1 and CDR2: SGHRS and YFSETQ. The CDR3 reads CASSLMPSGNQPQHF.

This sequence joins TRBV5-1 and TRBJ1-1; checking the TCRdb D call of TRBD1 is not possible without DNA. The CDR3 totals 15 residues. CDR1 SGHRS and CDR2 YFSETQ come from the germline V gene. CDR3 amino acids: CASSSPGPPNTEAFF.

V usage is TRBV29-1 and J usage is TRBJ1-5. The CDR3 covers 12 residues. Germline-derived CDR1 and CDR2 are SQVTM and ANQGSEA. CDR3 residues: CSVGMTNQPQHF. Supplemented by reference TRBV29-1 and TRBJ1-5, the full variable domain reads SAVISQKPSRDICQRGTSLTIQCQVDSQVTMMFWYRQQPGQSLTLIATANQGSEATYESGFVIDKFPISRPNLTFSTLTVSNMSPEDSSIYLCSVGMTNQPQHFGDGTRLSIL.

CDR3 loop: CASSEWRGGFYGYTF. The V gene is TRBV25-1, the J gene TRBJ1-2; no DNA is available, so the TRBD1 call from TCRdb remains unchecked. CDR3 length: 15 amino acids. The germline CDR1 and CDR2 sequences are MGHDK and SYGVNS.

This chain uses TRBV5-1 with TRBJ2-3; TCRdb names TRBD1, which stays unverified in the absence of DNA. This CDR3 is built from 14 residues. CDR1 is SGHRS, CDR2 YFSETQ, per germline. The CDR3 region is CASGSGTGAHTQYF.